One and the same sample provided the 22 T cell receptor beta chains below, sequenced in a study of blood T cell repertoires in COVID-19. Profiling relied on immunoSEQ multiplex PCR, and the TCRdb table lists in-frame clones only, not all of them. The table has about 210,000 clones, around 91% seen once. Source material: peripheral blood. The receptor set was obtained from a woman aged 40-49 years with acute or convalescent COVID-19.

V usage is TRBV2 and J usage is TRBJ1-5, with 7 bases fitting TRBD1. The junction had 12 bases not matched to a gene; V was cut back by 3 bases and J by 4 bases. The CDR3 covers 17 residues. Germline-derived CDR1 and CDR2 are SNHLY and FYNNEI. The DNA of the CDR3 is TGTGCCAGCAGTGAGGATTATACAGGGGAGGCGAATCAGCCCCAGCATTTT. This encodes CASSEDYTGEANQPQHF.

This chain links TRBV12-5 with TRBJ2-7; D gene ambiguous. Germline V gene data show CDR1 as LGHNT and CDR2 as FRNRAP. V lost 2 bases and J lost 4, with 3 bases in between. The CDR3 has 11 amino acids. As DNA, the CDR3 is TGTGCTAGTGGTTTGCTTTACGAGCAGTACGTC. As protein: CASGLLYEQYV.

This clone was seen only once. V gene TRBV5-4 combines with J gene TRBJ1-2; D is undetermined. The V and J ends lost 3 bases and 5 bases respectively, with 11 bases between them. In germline, CDR1 is SGHNT, CDR2 YYREEE (reference sequence). The CDR3 sequence is 13 residues long. CDR3: CASSSSRPYGYTF. As DNA, the CDR3 is TGTGCCAGCAGCTCTTCTAGGCCATATGGCTACACCTTC.

The chain recombines TRBV11-2 with TRBJ1-4; D ambiguous. The V end was cut by 1 base, the J end by 7 bases, with 13 bases between. Germline V CDR1 and CDR2: SGHAT, FQNNGV. The CDR3 runs 15 residues. CDR3 in DNA: TGTGCCAGCAGCTTAGTGGCATCAAGAGGTGAAAAACTGTTTTTT. It translates to CASSLVASRGEKLFF.

The V gene is TRBV5-1, the J gene TRBJ1-1; 8 positions agree with TRBD1. Per the germline V gene, CDR1 is SGHRS and CDR2 is YFSETQ. With 0 bases clipped from V and 5 bases from J, the junction kept 6 bases outside the gene matches. This CDR3 has 15 residues. CDR3: CASSLAPGGSTEAFF. The DNA for the CDR3 is TGCGCCAGCAGCTTGGCCCCAGGGGGCTCAACTGAAGCTTTCTTT.

The chain joins TRBV19 to TRBJ1-2, with D maybe TRBD1 (5 bases). CDR3 length: 17 residues. The V gene lost 1 base and the J gene lost 4 bases, with 19 bases spanning the gap. CDR1 and CDR2 from the germline V gene are LNHDA and SQIVND (reference sequence). The CDR3 here is CASSIVHSREGVYGYTF. CDR3 nucleotide sequence: TGTGCCAGTAGTATAGTCCACTCCAGGGAGGGAGTCTATGGCTACACCTTC.

This chain connects TRBV3-1 (or the pseudogene TRBV3-2) to TRBJ1-6; 8 nucleotides match TRBD1. The CDR3 runs to 14 residues. V shed 4 bases and J 5 bases; nucleotides not matched to a gene: 1. The germline CDR1 and CDR2 sequences are LGHDT and YNNKEL (reference sequence). This chain's CDR3 is CASSPGGDNSPLHF. The DNA for the CDR3 is TGTGCCAGCAGCCCAGGGGGCGATAATTCACCCCTCCACTTT.

The rearrangement uses TRBV5-4 and TRBJ1-1; a weak D match, TRBD1 (5 bases). The ends were cut back, 0 bases at V and 0 bases at J, with 9 bases in the middle. The CDR3 is made up of 15 amino acids. CDR1 and CDR2 from the germline V gene are SGHNT and YYREEE (reference sequence). CDR3 in amino acids: CASSLGAGMNTEAFF. In DNA form, the CDR3 reads TGTGCCAGCAGCTTGGGTGCAGGGATGAACACTGAAGCTTTCTTT.

The chain couples TRBV28 to TRBJ1-2, with D unclear. With 2 bases removed from V and 5 bases from J, the gap between germline ends came to 12 bases. Germline V gene lookup returns CDR1 MDHEN and CDR2 SYDVKM. The CDR3 extends over 14 amino acids. CDR3 residues: CASSLGIRRYGYTF. CDR3 DNA sequence: TGTGCCAGCAGTTTAGGGATACGGAGGTATGGCTACACCTTC.

The chain combines TRBV6-5 with TRBJ2-7, with D possibly being TRBD2 (5 bases). CDR3 size: 15 residues. Between the trimmed V and J ends, which lost 7 bases and 2 bases, there was a span of 18 bases. Germline CDR1 and CDR2: MNHEY and SVGAGI. The DNA of the CDR3 is TGTGCCAGCACCCACTCAGAGGGCATAACCTACGAGCAGTACGTC. It yields the protein CASTHSEGITYEQYV.

The chain couples TRBV19 to TRBJ2-5, with TRBD2 as a possible D gene (6 bases). The V end was cut by 5 bases, the J end by 7 bases, with 26 bases between. CDR1 and CDR2 (germline): LNHDA, SQIVND (reference sequence). The CDR3 runs 17 residues. The CDR3 region is CASSPLPGTGGVGTQYF. The DNA for the CDR3 is TGTGCCAGTAGTCCACTTCCCGGGACCGGCGGGGTAGGGACCCAGTACTTC.

The rearrangement joins TRBV11-2 to TRBJ1-2; D possibly corresponds to TRBD1 (6 bases). Germline CDR1 SGHAT, CDR2 FQNNGV. The germline V and J ends were trimmed by 5 bases and 4 bases, with 17 bases remaining between them. The CDR3 is 15 amino acids. The CDR3 DNA sequence: TGTGCCAGCAGCCTCAGCGGGACAAGAGGCTATGGCTACACCTTC. This sequence encodes CASSLSGTRGYGYTF.

The gene calls are TRBV4-1 and TRBJ1-2; 7 nucleotides agree with TRBD1. Unmatched junction bases numbered 12, after V lost 4 bases and J lost 7 bases. Germline CDR1 and CDR2: MGHRA and YSYEKL. The CDR3 length is 15 residues. The CDR3 coding sequence is TGCGCCAGCAGCCCGAATACCGGGACAGTGGGTGGCTACACCTTC. Amino acid sequence: CASSPNTGTVGGYTF.

The V gene is TRBV11-2, the J gene TRBJ1-2; 7 bases match TRBD1. V lost 5 bases, J lost 4 bases, and 4 bases stayed unmatched. Germline assignment: CDR1 SGHAT and CDR2 FQNNGV. CDR3 length equals 13 residues. The CDR3 coding sequence is TGTGCCAGCAGCCTCGGGACAGTCTATGGCTACACCTTC. Residues: CASSLGTVYGYTF.

J is TRBJ2-1 and V is TRBV6-6; the match to TRBD2 covers 13 bases. CDR3 length: 19 residues. The germline CDR1 and CDR2 sequences are MNHNY and SVGAGI (reference sequence). After removal of 5 bases from V and 4 bases from J, the junction contained 14 bases not matched to a gene. CDR3 in DNA: TGTGCCAGCAGTCGTCCGGGACTAGCGGGGCCCCGACCATACAATGAGCAGTTCTTC. This encodes CASSRPGLAGPRPYNEQFF.

V usage is TRBV7-2 and J usage is TRBJ1-2, with no clear D. Germline loops: CDR1 SGHTA, CDR2 FQGNSA. The CDR3 consists of 13 residues. V lost 7 bases to trimming and J lost 4 bases, with 13 bases between them. DNA for the CDR3: TGTGCCAGCATCCCCGGGAACCTCTATGGCTACACCTTC. Amino acids: CASIPGNLYGYTF.

This chain connects TRBV5-4 to TRBJ2-1, with 11 bases matching TRBD2. Trimming cost V 0 bases and J 0 bases; bases outside gene matches: 8. Germline V gives CDR1 SGHNT, CDR2 YYREEE (reference sequence). The CDR3 is made up of 19 amino acids. CDR3 amino acids: CASSLALAGGRSSYNEQFF. As DNA, the CDR3 is TGTGCCAGCAGCTTGGCTCTAGCGGGGGGCAGGAGCTCCTACAATGAGCAGTTCTTC.

As DNA, the CDR3 is TGTGCCAGCAGTTTATCTGCCGCGGGGAATGGAGAGACCCAGTACTTC. Amino acid sequence: CASSLSAAGNGETQYF. The V and J genes are TRBV27 and TRBJ2-5, with TRBD2 as a possible D gene (6 bases). Germline V CDR1 and CDR2: MNHEY, SMNVEV (reference sequence). With 0 bases removed from V and 4 bases from J, the gap between germline ends came to 15 bases. The CDR3 spans 16 residues.

The rearrangement links TRBV10-3 to TRBJ2-3, with D hard to call. The CDR3 is 14 amino acids. Germline CDR1 reads ENHRY; CDR2 reads SYGVKD. V dropped 10 bases and J dropped 0 bases, with 14 bases sitting between them. In DNA, the CDR3 is TGTGCCACCGCGGATAGCACTAGCACAGATACGCAGTATTTT. Translating gives CATADSTSTDTQYF.

V is TRBV2 and J is TRBJ1-2; D ambiguous. Trimming removed 3 bases at V and 4 bases at J, with 12 bases between. CDR1 and CDR2 from the germline V gene are SNHLY and FYNNEI. This CDR3 contains 14 residues. CDR3: CASSDRSAVYGYTF. CDR3 coding DNA: TGTGCCAGCAGTGATCGGTCTGCTGTCTATGGCTACACCTTC.

V is TRBV14 and J is TRBJ2-5, with TRBD2 matching over 11 bases. The length of the CDR3 is 15 residues. The ends lost 5 bases at V and 4 bases at J; junction bases unmatched: 6. Germline assignment: CDR1 SGHDN and CDR2 FVKESK. The CDR3 DNA follows: TGTGCCAGCAGCTTTCTAGCGGGGGGATCAGAGACCCAGTACTTC. It codes for CASSFLAGGSETQYF.

This clone was observed a handful of times. J is TRBJ1-2 and V is TRBV10-2; a weak D match, TRBD1 (6 bases). The CDR3 contains 17 residues. Germline V gene sequence: CDR1 WSHSY, CDR2 SAAADI. Trimming removed 1 base from V and 2 bases from J, with 17 bases in between. Written as DNA, the CDR3 is TGCGCCAGCAGTGAGTGGGGAGACAAACAGGGCAACTATGGCTACACCTTC. As protein: CASSEWGDKQGNYGYTF.